This is a list of T cell receptor beta chains from one sample in a study of T cells and copy number aberrations in small-cell lung cancer. Method: immunoSEQ multiplex PCR; TCRdb's copy keeps in-frame clones and lacks some. This repertoire shows 9,000 to 10,000 clones, 60% to 80% found once; its top ten account for roughly a third. The sequenced sample consisted of normal tissue next to the tumor. The source of these receptors is a man aged 60 to 75 with small cell lung cancer. The CDR3 runs from the conserved cysteine through the conserved F or W. The D gene is left open where the match is weak. Clone size is given for some rows only: seen once, a few or many times, or a class if the clone is expanded.

v_call	d_call	clone_size	j_call	cdr3_aa	cdr3_nt
TRBV2	NA	NA	TRBJ1-3	CASSRGVSGNTIYF	TGTGCCAGCAGTAGGGGGGTCTCTGGAAACACCATATATTTT
TRBV5-1	NA	NA	TRBJ2-2	CASTRDPSTGELFF	TGCGCCAGCACCCGGGATCCATCCACCGGGGAGCTGTTTTTT
TRBV7-8	TRBD1	once	TRBJ2-5	CASSIGGAGGQETQYF	TGTGCCAGCAGCATCGGTGGGGCAGGGGGCCAAGAGACCCAGTACTTC
TRBV6-5	NA	NA	TRBJ1-5	CASSALNQPQHF	TGTGCCAGCAGTGCCCTAAATCAGCCCCAGCATTTT
TRBV2	NA	NA	TRBJ2-1	CASSGGVEQFF	TGTGCCAGCAGTGGCGGGGTTGAGCAGTTCTTC
TRBV7-7	NA	NA	TRBJ2-5	CASSRAGETQYF	TGTGCTAGCAGCCGCGCGGGAGAGACCCAGTACTTC
TRBV7-9	NA	few	TRBJ2-5	CASSHERPRETQYF	TGTGCCAGCAGCCATGAGCGTCCCAGGGAGACCCAGTACTTC
TRBV5-1	TRBD2	few	TRBJ2-5	CASSLAGGEETQYF	TGCGCCAGCAGCTTGGCCGGGGGGGAAGAGACCCAGTACTTC
TRBV9	NA	NA	TRBJ1-4	CASSPQGGTNEKLFF	TGTGCCAGCAGCCCTCAGGGAGGAACTAATGAAAAACTGTTTTTT
TRBV6-1	TRBD2	NA	TRBJ2-5	CASRAGLAGTETQYF	TGTGCCAGCAGAGCGGGACTAGCGGGTACAGAGACCCAGTACTTC
TRBV2	NA	NA	TRBJ2-2	CASRGAAGNTGELFF	TGTGCCAGCAGGGGGGCCGCGGGTAACACCGGGGAGCTGTTTTTT
TRBV5-1	TRBD1	NA	TRBJ2-2	CASSLVPGGFSNAGELFF	TGCGCCAGCAGCTTGGTCCCAGGGGGCTTTAGCAACGCCGGGGAGCTGTTTTTT
TRBV30	NA	NA	TRBJ2-4	CAWSAGLRKAKNIQYF	TGTGCCTGGAGTGCGGGACTTCGGAAGGCCAAAAACATTCAGTACTTC
TRBV5-4	TRBD2	NA	TRBJ2-3	CASSLGGGGTDTQYF	TGTGCCAGCAGCTTGGGGGGGGGAGGCACAGATACGCAGTATTTT
TRBV28	TRBD2	NA	TRBJ2-2	CASSPGLAGAAGELFF	TGTGCCAGCAGCCCCGGACTAGCGGGAGCAGCCGGGGAGCTGTTTTTT
TRBV19	NA	NA	TRBJ1-5	CVSKARDQPQHF	TGTGTCAGTAAGGCGAGGGATCAGCCCCAGCATTTT
TRBV2	NA	NA	TRBJ2-2	CAAKRSRTGELFF	TGTGCCGCCAAGCGTAGCCGCACCGGGGAGCTGTTTTTT
TRBV6-1	NA	NA	TRBJ1-3	CASSEPQLRNTIYF	TGTGCCAGCAGTGAACCTCAATTAAGAAACACCATATATTTT
TRBV6-4	TRBD2	few	TRBJ2-3	CASSEASGADTQYF	TGTGCCAGCAGTGAGGCTAGCGGGGCGGATACGCAGTATTTT
TRBV10-3	TRBD2	NA	TRBJ2-1	CAISSGTSNNEQFF	TGTGCCATCAGCAGCGGGACTAGTAACAATGAGCAGTTCTTC
TRBV4-1	TRBD1	NA	TRBJ2-2	CASSQEYTRDRVNTGELFF	TGCGCCAGCAGCCAAGAATATACCAGGGACAGGGTGAACACCGGGGAGCTGTTTTTT